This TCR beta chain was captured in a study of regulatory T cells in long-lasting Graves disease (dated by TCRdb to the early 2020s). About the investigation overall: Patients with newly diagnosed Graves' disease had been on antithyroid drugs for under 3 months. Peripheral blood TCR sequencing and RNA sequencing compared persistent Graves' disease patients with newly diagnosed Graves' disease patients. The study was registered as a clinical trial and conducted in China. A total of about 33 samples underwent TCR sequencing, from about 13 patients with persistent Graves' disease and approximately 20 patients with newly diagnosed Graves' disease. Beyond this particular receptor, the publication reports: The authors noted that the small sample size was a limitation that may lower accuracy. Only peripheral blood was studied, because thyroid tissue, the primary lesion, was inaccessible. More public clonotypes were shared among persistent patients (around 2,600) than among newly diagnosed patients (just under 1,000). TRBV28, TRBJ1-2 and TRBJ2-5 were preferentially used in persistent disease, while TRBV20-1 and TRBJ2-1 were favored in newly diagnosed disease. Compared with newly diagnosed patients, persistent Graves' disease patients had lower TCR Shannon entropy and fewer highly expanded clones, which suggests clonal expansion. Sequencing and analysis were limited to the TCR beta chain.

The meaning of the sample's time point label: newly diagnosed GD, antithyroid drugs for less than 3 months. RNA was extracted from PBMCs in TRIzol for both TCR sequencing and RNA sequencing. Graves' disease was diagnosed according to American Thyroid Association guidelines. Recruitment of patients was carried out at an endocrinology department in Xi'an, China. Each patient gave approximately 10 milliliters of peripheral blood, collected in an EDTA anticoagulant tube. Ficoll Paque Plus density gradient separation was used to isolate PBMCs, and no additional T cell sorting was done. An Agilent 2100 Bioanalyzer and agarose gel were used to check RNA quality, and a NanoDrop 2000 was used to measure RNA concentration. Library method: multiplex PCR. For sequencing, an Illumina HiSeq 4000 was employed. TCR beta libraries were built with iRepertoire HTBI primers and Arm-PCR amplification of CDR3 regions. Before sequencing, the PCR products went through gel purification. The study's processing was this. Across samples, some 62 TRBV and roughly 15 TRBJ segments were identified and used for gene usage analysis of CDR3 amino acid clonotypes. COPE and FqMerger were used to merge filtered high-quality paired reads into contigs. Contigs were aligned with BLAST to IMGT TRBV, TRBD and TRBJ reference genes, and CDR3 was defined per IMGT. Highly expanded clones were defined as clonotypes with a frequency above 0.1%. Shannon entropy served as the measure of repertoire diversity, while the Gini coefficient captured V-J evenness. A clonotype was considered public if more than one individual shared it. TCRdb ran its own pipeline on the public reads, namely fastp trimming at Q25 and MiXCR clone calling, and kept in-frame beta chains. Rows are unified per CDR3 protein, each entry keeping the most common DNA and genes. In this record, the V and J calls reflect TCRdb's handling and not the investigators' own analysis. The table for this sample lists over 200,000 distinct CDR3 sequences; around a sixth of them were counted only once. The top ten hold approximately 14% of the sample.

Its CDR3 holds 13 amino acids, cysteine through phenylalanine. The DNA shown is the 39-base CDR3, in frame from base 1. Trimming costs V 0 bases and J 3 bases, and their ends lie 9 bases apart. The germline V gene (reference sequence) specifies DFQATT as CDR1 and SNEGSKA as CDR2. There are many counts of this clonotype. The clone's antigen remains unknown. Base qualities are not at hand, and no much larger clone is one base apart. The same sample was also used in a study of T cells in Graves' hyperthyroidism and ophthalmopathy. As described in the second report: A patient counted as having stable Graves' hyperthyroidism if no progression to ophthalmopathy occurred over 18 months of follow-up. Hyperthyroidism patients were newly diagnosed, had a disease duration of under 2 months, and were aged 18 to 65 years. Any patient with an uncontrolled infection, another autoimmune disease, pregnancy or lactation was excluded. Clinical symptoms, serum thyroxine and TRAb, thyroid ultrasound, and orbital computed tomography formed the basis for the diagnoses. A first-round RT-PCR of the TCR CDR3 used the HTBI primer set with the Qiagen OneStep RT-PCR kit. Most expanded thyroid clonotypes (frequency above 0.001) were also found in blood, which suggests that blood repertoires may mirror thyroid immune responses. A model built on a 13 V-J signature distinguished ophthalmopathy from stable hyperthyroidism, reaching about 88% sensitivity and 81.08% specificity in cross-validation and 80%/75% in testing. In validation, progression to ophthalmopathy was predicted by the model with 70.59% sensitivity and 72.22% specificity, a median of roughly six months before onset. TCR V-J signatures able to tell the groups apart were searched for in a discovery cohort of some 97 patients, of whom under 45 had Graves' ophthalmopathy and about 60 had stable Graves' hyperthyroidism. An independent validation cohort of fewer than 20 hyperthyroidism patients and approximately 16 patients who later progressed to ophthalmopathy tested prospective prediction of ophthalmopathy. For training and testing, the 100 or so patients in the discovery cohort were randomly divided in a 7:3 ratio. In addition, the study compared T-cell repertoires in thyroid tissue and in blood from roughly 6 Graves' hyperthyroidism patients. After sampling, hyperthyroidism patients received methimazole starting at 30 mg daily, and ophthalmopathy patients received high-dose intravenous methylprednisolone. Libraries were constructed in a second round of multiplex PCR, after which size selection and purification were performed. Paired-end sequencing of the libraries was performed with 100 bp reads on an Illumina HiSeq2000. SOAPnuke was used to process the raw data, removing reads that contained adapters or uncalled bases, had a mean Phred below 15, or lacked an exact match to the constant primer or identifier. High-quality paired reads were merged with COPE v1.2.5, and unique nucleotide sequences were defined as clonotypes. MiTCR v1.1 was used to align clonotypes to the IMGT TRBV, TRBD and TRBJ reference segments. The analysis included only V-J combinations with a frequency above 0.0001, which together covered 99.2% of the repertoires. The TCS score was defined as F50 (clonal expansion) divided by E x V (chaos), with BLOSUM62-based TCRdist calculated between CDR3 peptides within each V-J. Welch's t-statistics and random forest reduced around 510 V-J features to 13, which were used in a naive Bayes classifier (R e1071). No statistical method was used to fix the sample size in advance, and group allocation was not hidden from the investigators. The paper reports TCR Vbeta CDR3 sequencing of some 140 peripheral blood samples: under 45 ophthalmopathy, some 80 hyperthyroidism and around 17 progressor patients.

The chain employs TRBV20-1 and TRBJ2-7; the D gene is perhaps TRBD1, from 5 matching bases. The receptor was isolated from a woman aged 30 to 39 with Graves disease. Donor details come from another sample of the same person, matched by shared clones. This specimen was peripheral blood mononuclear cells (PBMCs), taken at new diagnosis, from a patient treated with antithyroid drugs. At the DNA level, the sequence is TGCAGTGCTAGAGACAGGGTAGACTACGAGCAGTACTTC. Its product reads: CSARDRVDYEQYF.